The T cell receptor (beta chain) under discussion was sequenced for a study of TIL therapy for anti-PD-1-resistant metastatic lung cancer. Time point meaning: pre-treatment sample, taken before nivolumab and TIL therapy. CDR1 SGDLS and CDR2 YYNGEE come from the germline V gene. V shed 4 bases and J shed 2 bases, with 16 bases lying between them. The length of the CDR3 is 17 residues. The immunoSEQ assay was v3. Using immunoSEQ multiplex PCR, the repertoire was profiled, and TCRdb retains in-frame clones only, with some absent. The data contain about 44,000 clones, 79% of them singletons. The sequence came from a man in his 70s with non-small cell lung cancer. The gene calls are TRBV9 and TRBJ2-6; D is possibly TRBD1 or TRBD2 (5 bases each). Material: blood, obtained at baseline. The DNA for the CDR3 is TGTGCCAGCAGCCGAGCTGGGGACCAAGCTGGGGCCAACGTCCTGACTTTC. Protein sequence: CASSRAGDQAGANVLTF.